A single sample gave rise to the 2 T cell receptor beta chains below, sequenced in a study of tumor-infiltrating lymphocytes in primary liver carcinoma. TCR beta cDNA came from 400 to 500 ng total RNA, primed with a constant-region primer. Construction of TCR beta libraries relied on three successive nested multiplex PCR rounds employing slightly modified ARM-PCR. The first two PCR rounds used TRBV1-TRBV30 forward primers with a C-beta reverse primer, around 10 cycles each. TCRdb processed the multiplex PCR reads anew with MiXCR; each CDR3 protein has one entry. Counted here are 45,000 to 55,000 distinct CDR3 sequences, over 65% occurring once; the ten biggest clones make up around 23%. Co-extraction of both nucleic acids (RNA and DNA) used roughly 18-34 mg of unsorted bulk tissue. The sample consisted of liver tumor tissue from sampling region 2. Subset of the sample: tumor region T2, inferior pole. These receptors were collected from a man aged 35 to 55 with primary liver carcinoma and hepatitis B virus infection.

This clonotype was counted many times. The CDR3 DNA reads as TGTGCCAGCAGTCTCCGGGGACGGGTCTGGGCCAACGTCCTGACTTTC. Its protein product is CASSLRGRVWANVLTF. This chain uses TRBV28 with TRBJ2-6; possibly TRBD1 or TRBD2 for D (5 bases each). The V end was cut by 5 bases, the J end by 5 bases, with 16 bases between. CDR1 is MDHEN and CDR2 is SYDVKM in the germline V gene. CDR3 length equals 16 residues.

The V gene is TRBV29-1, the J gene TRBJ2-2; D ambiguous. Per the germline V gene, CDR1 is SQVTM and CDR2 is ANQGSEA. V was clipped by 6 bases and J by 8 bases, with 13 bases between them. The CDR3 has 12 residues. The DNA for the CDR3 is TGCAGCGTCCGAGTAGGGCCAGGGGAGCTGTTTTTT. Protein product: CSVRVGPGELFF.